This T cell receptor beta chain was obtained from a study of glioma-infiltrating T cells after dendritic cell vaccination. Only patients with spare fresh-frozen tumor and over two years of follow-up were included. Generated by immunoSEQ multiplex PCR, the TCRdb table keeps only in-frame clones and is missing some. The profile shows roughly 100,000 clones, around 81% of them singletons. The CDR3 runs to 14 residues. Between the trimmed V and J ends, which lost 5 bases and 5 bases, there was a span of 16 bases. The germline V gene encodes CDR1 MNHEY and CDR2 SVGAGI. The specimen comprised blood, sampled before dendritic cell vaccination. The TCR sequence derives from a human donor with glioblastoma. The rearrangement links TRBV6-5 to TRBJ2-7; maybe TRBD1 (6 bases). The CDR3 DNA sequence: TGTGCCAGCAGTCGCGATACAGGGCTCCACGAGCAGTACTTC. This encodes CASSRDTGLHEQYF.